The present TCR beta chain was sequenced within a study of post-analysis software for immune sequencing data. Included in the TCR beta cDNA libraries were unique molecular identifiers. Each CDR3 protein gets one entry after TCRdb re-called the PCR reads with MiXCR. The sample lists fewer than 850,000 distinct CDR3 sequences, 25% to 30% occurring once. Whole-study results and caveats: There were about five TRBV segments more frequent in patients than controls, and TRBV5-6, TRBV5-1 and TRBV20-1 were among them. For normalized Chao1 diversity, multiple sclerosis patients scored significantly lower than controls did.

This clonotype was recorded a few times. Its antigen remains unknown. V was cut by 0 bases and J by 2 bases, with 11 bases left in between. Germline lookup yields CDR1 MGHRA and CDR2 YSYEKL. The CDR3 length is 16 residues. The chain links TRBV4-1 to TRBJ2-4, with TRBD1 as a possible D gene (5 bases). The TCR comes from a girl aged 5-17 years with multiple sclerosis. Sequencing used blood. CDR3 sequence (DNA): TGCGCCAGCAGCCAAGAGGGGCAGGTGACCAAAAACATTCAGTACTTC. It specifies CASSQEGQVTKNIQYF.